One and the same sample provided the 23 T cell receptor beta chains below, sequenced in a study of CD8 T cells in ankylosing spondylitis. Points from the study as a whole: Blood of patients with ankylosing spondylitis appeared to be characterized by a TCR beta motif of eight highly homologous variants.

No antigens are known for them. TCRdb itself ran the 5' RACE reads through MiXCR, one entry per CDR3 protein. The sample has about 340,000 distinct CDR3 sequences; roughly 8% are singletons. The sample consisted of blood, either unsorted or a sorted T cell fraction (not recorded which). These TCRs come from a male donor with ankylosing spondylitis.

This clonotype was recorded at least ten times. The V and J genes are TRBV12-3 or TRBV12-4 and TRBJ2-3; 8 bases are a match to TRBD2. CDR3 length: 15 amino acids. V was pared by 7 bases and J by 3 bases, with 9 bases of the junction left unmatched. The CDR3 sequence is CASNLRGGPTDTQYF. The CDR3 bases are TGTGCCAGCAACCTCCGCGGGGGGCCAACAGATACGCAGTATTTT.

The rearrangement uses TRBV10-3 and TRBJ2-7; 7 bases are a match to TRBD2. The CDR3 runs to 14 residues. The germline V gene has CDR1 ENHRY and CDR2 SYGVKD. J lost 3 bases, V lost 4 bases, and 6 bases had no gene match. The chain's CDR3 is CAISGTGTNYEQYF. DNA of the CDR3: TGTGCCATCAGTGGTACCGGGACTAACTACGAGCAGTACTTC.

V gene TRBV5-6 combines with J gene TRBJ1-6; 8 bases match TRBD1. V shed 5 bases, J shed 9 bases, and the junction held 7 bases outside the gene matches. Looked up from germline, CDR1 is SGHDT and CDR2 is YYEEEE. This CDR3 is built from 14 residues. The CDR3: CASRPGGATSPLHF. In DNA form, the CDR3 reads TGTGCCAGCAGACCAGGGGGCGCGACTTCACCCCTCCACTTT.

The table lists this clonotype with a few counts. The V gene is TRBV12-3 or TRBV12-4, the J gene TRBJ2-3; D is unclear. V gave up 5 bases and J gave up 1 base, with 13 bases separating them. The CDR3 contains 15 residues. The CDR3 region has the DNA TGTGCCAGCAGTCCTCCGGAGTACCGCACAGATACGCAGTATTTT. Translating gives CASSPPEYRTDTQYF.

This clonotype came up a few times. V usage is TRBV20-1 and J usage is TRBJ2-1, with TRBD2 matching 10 bases. Germline V gene lookup returns CDR1 DFQATT and CDR2 SNEGSKA (reference sequence). CDR3 length: 14 amino acids. V shed 6 bases, J shed 4 bases, and the junction held 6 bases outside the gene matches. The chain's CDR3 is CSAQSGLAYNEQFF. In DNA form, the CDR3 reads TGCAGTGCGCAGTCGGGACTAGCGTACAATGAGCAGTTCTTC.

At least ten counts were recorded for this clonotype. The V and J genes are TRBV7-3 and TRBJ2-1, with D perhaps given as TRBD1 or TRBD2 (5 bases each). The CDR3 has 15 amino acids. Germline V CDR1 and CDR2: SGHTA, FQGTGA. The germline V and J ends were trimmed by 2 bases and 3 bases, with 11 bases remaining between them. The CDR3 reads CASSLEGTGYNEQFF. As DNA, the CDR3 is TGTGCCAGCAGCTTAGAAGGGACGGGCTACAATGAGCAGTTCTTC.

The chain links TRBV20-1 to TRBJ2-7, with no clear D. This CDR3 comprises 13 residues. Trimming removed 3 bases at V and 4 bases at J, with 13 bases between. Looked up from germline, CDR1 is DFQATT and CDR2 is SNEGSKA (reference sequence). This CDR3 reads CSASSANTYEQYF. In nucleotides, the CDR3 is TGCAGTGCTAGCTCAGCGAACACATACGAGCAGTACTTC.

This chain uses TRBV20-1 with TRBJ2-1; TRBD1 agrees at 8 bases. Trimming took 3 bases from V and 4 from J; bases not matched to a gene: 5. Germline V lookup: CDR1 DFQATT, CDR2 SNEGSKA (reference sequence). The CDR3 has 14 residues. This CDR3 is CSASAGTGYNEQFF. The CDR3 region has the DNA TGCAGTGCTAGCGCCGGGACAGGATACAATGAGCAGTTCTTC.

This chain links TRBV11-3 with TRBJ2-2; 11 nucleotides line up with TRBD1. The V gene's germline CDR1 is SGHNT and CDR2 YENEEA. There are 17 residues in the CDR3. Unmatched junction bases numbered 9, after V lost 3 bases and J lost 6 bases. CDR3 nucleotide sequence: TGTGCCAGCAGCTTTTGGGGACAGGGGGGTCGCGCCGGGGAGCTGTTTTTT. This codes for CASSFWGQGGRAGELFF. Variable domain in full (rest from reference TRBV11-3 and TRBJ2-2): EAGVVQSPRYKIIEKKQPVAFWCNPISGHNTLYWYLQNLGQGPELLIRYENEEAVDDSQLPKDRFSAERLKGVDSTLKIQPAELGDSAVYLCASSFWGQGGRAGELFFGEGSRLTVL.

The chain employs TRBV29-1 and TRBJ1-4; D unresolved. Germline CDR1 reads SQVTM; CDR2 reads ANQGSEA. Trimming cost V 6 bases and J 7 bases, with 18 bases left between them. The length of the CDR3 is 14 residues. CDR3 sequence reads: CSVASRGPSEKLFF. CDR3 in DNA: TGCAGCGTGGCCAGCCGAGGGCCTAGTGAAAAACTGTTTTTT.

Note on this clonotype: The germline gene is not matched at one end of the junction; a read error may be the cause. The chain joins TRBV4-1 to TRBJ2-3, with D hard to call. CDR3 length: 16 amino acids. CDR1 and CDR2 from the germline V gene are MGHRA and YSYEKL. The CDR3 sequence is CASNQDLSILTDTQYF. The CDR3 DNA sequence: TGCGCCAGCAACCAAGATCTAAGTATACTCACAGATACGCAGTATTTT.

This clonotype occurred many times. This sequence joins TRBV12-3 or TRBV12-4 and TRBJ2-5; 8 nucleotides line up with TRBD1. CDR3 size: 13 residues. V lost 6 bases and J lost 6; bases outside the gene matches: 6. The CDR3 loop is CASRYGQGQTQYF. The CDR3, as DNA: TGTGCCAGCAGATACGGACAGGGCCAGACCCAGTACTTC.

The chain is built from TRBV20-1 and TRBJ2-7, with 11 bases identical to TRBD2. V lost 2 bases, J lost 12 bases, and 15 bases stayed unmatched. Germline CDR1 reads DFQATT; CDR2 reads SNEGSKA (reference sequence). This CDR3 has 15 residues. In DNA, the CDR3 is TGCAGTGCTAGACCCCCTAGCGGGAGGACCTCCGGCGTGTACTTC. As protein: CSARPPSGRTSGVYF.

The chain couples TRBV6-2 or TRBV6-3 to TRBJ2-7; tentatively, D is TRBD2 (5 bases). V lost 8 bases to trimming and J lost 6 bases, with 17 bases between them. This CDR3 is 13 amino acids long. Germline V gene sequence: CDR1 MNHEY, CDR2 SVGEGT. CDR3 sequence: CASGPAASGEQYF. In DNA form, the CDR3 reads TGTGCCAGCGGGCCAGCGGCGAGCGGCGAGCAGTACTTC.

There are a few counts of this clonotype. The V gene is TRBV20-1, the J gene TRBJ2-6; the D call may be TRBD1 or TRBD2 (5 bases each). The V gene's germline CDR1 is DFQATT and CDR2 SNEGSKA (reference sequence). The CDR3 is 15 residues long. The V end lost 3 bases, the J end lost 0 bases, and 9 bases lay between the germline ends. CDR3 sequence: CSASPGTSGANVLTF. DNA for the CDR3: TGCAGTGCTAGCCCCGGGACCTCTGGGGCCAACGTCCTGACTTTC.

This clonotype was recorded many times. The chain couples TRBV29-1 to TRBJ2-7; D is unclear. Germline V CDR1 and CDR2: SQVTM, ANQGSEA. Trimming took off 0 bases at V and 2 bases at J, with 5 bases between the two ends. The CDR3 is made up of 12 amino acids. CDR3: CSVEDSAYEQYF. The DNA of the CDR3 is TGCAGCGTTGAAGACAGTGCCTACGAGCAGTACTTC.

The CDR3 DNA is TGTGCCAGCAGTTTAAGGGTCCGACAGGGAATCGGCTACACCTTC. Its translation: CASSLRVRQGIGYTF. This chain links TRBV28 with TRBJ1-2, with TRBD1 matching over 7 bases. The CDR3 contains 15 residues. The germline gives CDR1 MDHEN, CDR2 SYDVKM. J gave up 8 bases and V 2 bases, and 11 bases lay outside the gene matches.

V and J are TRBV5-1 and TRBJ2-7, with 11 bases aligning to TRBD1. Germline V gene sequence: CDR1 SGHRS, CDR2 YFSETQ. The CDR3 sequence is 14 residues long. V lost 4 bases to trimming and J lost 9 bases; unmatched junction nucleotides: 9. CDR3 sequence reads: CASSAGQGARGQYF. The CDR3 bases are TGCGCCAGCAGCGCCGGACAGGGGGCGCGGGGGCAGTACTTC.

This chain links TRBV27 with TRBJ2-3; tentatively, D is TRBD2 (6 bases). The germline V gene has CDR1 MNHEY and CDR2 SMNVEV (reference sequence). This CDR3 comprises 14 residues. Trimming stripped 5 bases from V and 2 bases from J, with 11 bases between. CDR3 region: CASSLGGLTDTQYF. Here the CDR3 DNA reads TGTGCCAGCAGTCTTGGGGGACTCACAGATACGCAGTATTTT.

This chain joins TRBV18 and TRBJ1-4; tentative D call: TRBD1 (5 bases). The germline V gene encodes CDR1 KGHSH and CDR2 LQKENI. This CDR3 region has 14 residues. Trimming left V 6 bases short and J 7 bases short, with 15 bases between. The CDR3 DNA is TGTGCCAGCTCGTACGGGGACGGTCTTGAAAAACTGTTTTTT. Translating gives CASSYGDGLEKLFF.

This clonotype was observed a few times. V is TRBV6-1 and J is TRBJ1-1, with 7 bases identical to TRBD1. Germline V gene data show CDR1 as MNHNS and CDR2 as SASEGT. The CDR3 extends over 14 amino acids. The junction had 12 bases not matched to a gene; V was cut back by 6 bases and J by 8 bases. CDR3 sequence: CASRRDREPAEAFF. The CDR3 DNA reads as TGTGCCAGCAGAAGAGACAGGGAGCCGGCCGAAGCTTTCTTT.

A few counts support this clonotype. The chain combines TRBV3-1 with TRBJ1-1; 7 bases fit TRBD1. CDR3 length equals 16 residues. J lost 1 base, V lost 1 base, and 6 bases had no gene match. The germline V gene encodes CDR1 LGHDT and CDR2 YNNKEL (reference sequence). The CDR3 here is CASSQVPGQQNTEAFF. The CDR3 nucleotides read TGTGCCAGCAGCCAAGTTCCGGGACAGCAGAACACTGAAGCTTTCTTT.

This clonotype was observed many times. This chain connects TRBV28 to TRBJ2-7; possibly TRBD1 for D (5 bases). CDR3 length equals 15 residues. Germline V gene data show CDR1 as MDHEN and CDR2 as SYDVKM. Trimming removed 4 bases from V and 3 bases from J, with 16 bases in between. In DNA form, the CDR3 reads TGTGCCAGCAGTTCACCCCCACAGGCGAACTACGAGCAGTACTTC. Protein: CASSSPPQANYEQYF.